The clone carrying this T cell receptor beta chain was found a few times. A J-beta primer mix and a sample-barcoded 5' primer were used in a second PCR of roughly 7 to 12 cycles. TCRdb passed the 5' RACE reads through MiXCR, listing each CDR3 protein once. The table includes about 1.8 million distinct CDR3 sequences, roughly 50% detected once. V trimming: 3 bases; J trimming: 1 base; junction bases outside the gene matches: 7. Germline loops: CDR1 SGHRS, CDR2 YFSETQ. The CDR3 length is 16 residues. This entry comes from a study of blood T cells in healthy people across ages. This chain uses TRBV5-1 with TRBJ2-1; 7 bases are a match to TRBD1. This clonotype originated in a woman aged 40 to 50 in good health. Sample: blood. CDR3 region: CASSYRTGGSYNEQFF. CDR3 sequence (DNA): TGCGCCAGCAGCTACCGGACAGGTGGGTCCTACAATGAGCAGTTCTTC.